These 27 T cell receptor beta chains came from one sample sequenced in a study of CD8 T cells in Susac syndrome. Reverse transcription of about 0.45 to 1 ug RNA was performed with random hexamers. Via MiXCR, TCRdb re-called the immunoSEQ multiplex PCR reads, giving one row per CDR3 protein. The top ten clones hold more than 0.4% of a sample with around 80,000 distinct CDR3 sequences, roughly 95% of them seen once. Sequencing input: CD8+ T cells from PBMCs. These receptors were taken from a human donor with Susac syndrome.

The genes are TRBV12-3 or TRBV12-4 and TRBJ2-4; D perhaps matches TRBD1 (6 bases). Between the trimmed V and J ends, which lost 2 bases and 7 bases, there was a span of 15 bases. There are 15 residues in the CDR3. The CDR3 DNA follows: TGTGCCAGCAGTTTAACAACAGGGCTGATGAACATTCAGTACTTC. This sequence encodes CASSLTTGLMNIQYF.

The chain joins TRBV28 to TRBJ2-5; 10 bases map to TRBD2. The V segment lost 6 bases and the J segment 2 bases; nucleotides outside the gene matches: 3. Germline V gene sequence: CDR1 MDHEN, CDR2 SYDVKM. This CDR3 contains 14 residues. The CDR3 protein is CASRELAGQETQYF. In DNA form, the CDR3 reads TGTGCCAGCAGAGAACTAGCGGGGCAAGAGACCCAGTACTTC.

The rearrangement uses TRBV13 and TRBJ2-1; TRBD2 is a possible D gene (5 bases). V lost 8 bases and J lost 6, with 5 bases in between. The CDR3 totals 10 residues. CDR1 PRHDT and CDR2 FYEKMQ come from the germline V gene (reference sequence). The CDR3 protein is CASGSNEQFF. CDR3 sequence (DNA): TGTGCCAGCGGGAGCAATGAGCAGTTCTTC.

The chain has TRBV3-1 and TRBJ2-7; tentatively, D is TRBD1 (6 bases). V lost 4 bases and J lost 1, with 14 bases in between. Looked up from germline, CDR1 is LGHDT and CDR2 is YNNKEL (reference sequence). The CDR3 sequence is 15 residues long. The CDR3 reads CASSRDKLSSYEQYF. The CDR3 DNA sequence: TGTGCCAGCAGCCGGGACAAACTAAGTTCCTACGAGCAGTACTTC.

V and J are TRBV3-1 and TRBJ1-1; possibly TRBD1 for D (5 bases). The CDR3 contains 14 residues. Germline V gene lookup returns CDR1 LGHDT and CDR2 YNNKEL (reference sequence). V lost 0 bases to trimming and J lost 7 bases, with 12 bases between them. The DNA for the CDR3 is TGTGCCAGCAGCCAAGATCCGGGGGTCAGTGAAGCTTTCTTT. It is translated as CASSQDPGVSEAFF. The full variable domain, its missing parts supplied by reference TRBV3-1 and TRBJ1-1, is DTAVSQTPKYLVTQMGNDKSIKCEQNLGHDTMYWYKQDSKKFLKIMFSYNNKELIINETVPNRFSPKSPDKAHLNLHINSLELGDSAVYFCASSQDPGVSEAFFGQGTRLTVV.

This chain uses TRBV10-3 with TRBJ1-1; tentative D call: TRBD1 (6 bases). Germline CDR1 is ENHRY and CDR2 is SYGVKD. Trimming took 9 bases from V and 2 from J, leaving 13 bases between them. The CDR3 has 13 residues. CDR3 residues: CAIQQQGNTEAFF. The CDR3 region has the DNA TGTGCCATTCAGCAACAGGGAAACACTGAAGCTTTCTTT.

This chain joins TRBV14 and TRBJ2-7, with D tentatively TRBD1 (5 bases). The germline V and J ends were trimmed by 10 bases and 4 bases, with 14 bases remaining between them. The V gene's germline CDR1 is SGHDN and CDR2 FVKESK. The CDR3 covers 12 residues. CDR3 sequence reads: CATGKGPYEQYF. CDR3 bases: TGTGCCACAGGGAAGGGTCCATACGAGCAGTACTTC.

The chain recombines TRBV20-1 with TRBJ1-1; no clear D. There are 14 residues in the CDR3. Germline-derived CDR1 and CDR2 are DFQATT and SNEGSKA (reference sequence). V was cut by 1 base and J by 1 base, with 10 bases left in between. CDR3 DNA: TGCAGTGCTAGAGTGGCGGGCTCGAACACTGAAGCTTTCTTT. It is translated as CSARVAGSNTEAFF.

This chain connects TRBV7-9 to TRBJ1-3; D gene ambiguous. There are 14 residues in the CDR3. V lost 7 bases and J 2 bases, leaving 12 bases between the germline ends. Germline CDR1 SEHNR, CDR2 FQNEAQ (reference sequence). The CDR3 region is CASTDGGAGNTIYF. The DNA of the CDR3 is TGTGCCAGCACCGACGGTGGGGCTGGAAACACCATATATTTT.

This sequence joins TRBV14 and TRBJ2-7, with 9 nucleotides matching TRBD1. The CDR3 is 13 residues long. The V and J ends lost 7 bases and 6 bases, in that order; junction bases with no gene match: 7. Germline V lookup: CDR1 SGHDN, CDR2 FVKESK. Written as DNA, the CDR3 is TGTGCCAGCACCATGACAGGGGGGAGCGAGCAGTACTTC. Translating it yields CASTMTGGSEQYF.

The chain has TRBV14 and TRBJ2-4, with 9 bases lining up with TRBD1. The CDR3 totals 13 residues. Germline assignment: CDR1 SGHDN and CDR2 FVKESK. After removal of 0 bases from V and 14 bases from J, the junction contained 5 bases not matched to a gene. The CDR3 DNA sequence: TGTGCCAGCAGCCAAGAACCTCGGACAGGGGAGTACTTC. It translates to CASSQEPRTGEYF.

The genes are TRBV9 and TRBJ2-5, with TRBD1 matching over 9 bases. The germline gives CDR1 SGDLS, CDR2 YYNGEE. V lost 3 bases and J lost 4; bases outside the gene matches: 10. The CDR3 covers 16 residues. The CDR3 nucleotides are TGTGCCAGCAGCGAGGGGGGACAGGGAAATCGAGAGACCCAGTACTTC. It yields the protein CASSEGGQGNRETQYF.

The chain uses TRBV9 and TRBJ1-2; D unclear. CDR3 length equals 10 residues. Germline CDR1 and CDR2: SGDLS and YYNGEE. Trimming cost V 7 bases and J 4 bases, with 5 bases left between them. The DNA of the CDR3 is TGTGCCAGCTTGGGCTATGGCTACACCTTC. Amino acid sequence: CASLGYGYTF.

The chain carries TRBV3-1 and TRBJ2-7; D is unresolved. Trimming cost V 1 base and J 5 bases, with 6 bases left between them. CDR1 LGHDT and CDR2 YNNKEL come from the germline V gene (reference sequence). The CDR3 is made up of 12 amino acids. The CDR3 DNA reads TGTGCCAGCAGCCAAGTAATACACGAGCAGTACTTC. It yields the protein CASSQVIHEQYF.

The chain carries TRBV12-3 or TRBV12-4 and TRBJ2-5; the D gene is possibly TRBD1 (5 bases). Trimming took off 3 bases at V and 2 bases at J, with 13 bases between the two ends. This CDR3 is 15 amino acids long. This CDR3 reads CASSFKGPRQETQYF. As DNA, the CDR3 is TGTGCCAGCAGTTTCAAGGGGCCGAGGCAAGAGACCCAGTACTTC.

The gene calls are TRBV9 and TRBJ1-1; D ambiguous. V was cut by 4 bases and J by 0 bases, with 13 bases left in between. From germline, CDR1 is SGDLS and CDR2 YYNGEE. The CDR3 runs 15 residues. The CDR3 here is CASSPMYGMNTEAFF. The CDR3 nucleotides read TGTGCCAGCAGCCCCATGTATGGTATGAACACTGAAGCTTTCTTT.

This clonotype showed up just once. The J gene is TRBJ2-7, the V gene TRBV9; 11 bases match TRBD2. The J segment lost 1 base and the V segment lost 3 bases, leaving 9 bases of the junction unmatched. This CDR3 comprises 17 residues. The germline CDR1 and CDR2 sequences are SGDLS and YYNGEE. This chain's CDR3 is CASSGELAGERSYEQYF. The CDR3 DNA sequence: TGTGCCAGCAGCGGCGAACTAGCGGGGGAACGATCCTACGAGCAGTACTTC.

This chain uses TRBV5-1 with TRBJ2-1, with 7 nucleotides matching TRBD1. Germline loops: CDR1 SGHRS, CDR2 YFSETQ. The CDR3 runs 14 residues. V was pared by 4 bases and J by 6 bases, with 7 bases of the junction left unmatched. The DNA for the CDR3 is TGCGCCAGCAGCATCGACAGGGTGGGCAATGAGCAGTTCTTC. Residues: CASSIDRVGNEQFF.

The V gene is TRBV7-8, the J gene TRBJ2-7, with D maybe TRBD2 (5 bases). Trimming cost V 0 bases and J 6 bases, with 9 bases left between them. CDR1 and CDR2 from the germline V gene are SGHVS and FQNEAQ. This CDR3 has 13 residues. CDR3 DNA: TGTGCCAGCAGCTTAGCGTACCGGGGCGAGCAGTACTTC. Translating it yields CASSLAYRGEQYF.

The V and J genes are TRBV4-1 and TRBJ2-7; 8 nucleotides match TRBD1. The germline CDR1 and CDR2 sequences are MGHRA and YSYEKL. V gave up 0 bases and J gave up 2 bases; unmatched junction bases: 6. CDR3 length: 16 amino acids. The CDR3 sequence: CASSQEVRTGPYEQYF. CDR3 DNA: TGCGCCAGCAGCCAAGAGGTGCGGACAGGGCCCTACGAGCAGTACTTC.

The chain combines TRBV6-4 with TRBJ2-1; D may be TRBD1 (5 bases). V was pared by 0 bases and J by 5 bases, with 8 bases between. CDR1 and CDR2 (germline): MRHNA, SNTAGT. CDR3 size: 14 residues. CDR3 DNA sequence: TGTGCCAGCAGTGACTCGCAGGGTCACAATGAGCAGTTCTTC. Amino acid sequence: CASSDSQGHNEQFF.

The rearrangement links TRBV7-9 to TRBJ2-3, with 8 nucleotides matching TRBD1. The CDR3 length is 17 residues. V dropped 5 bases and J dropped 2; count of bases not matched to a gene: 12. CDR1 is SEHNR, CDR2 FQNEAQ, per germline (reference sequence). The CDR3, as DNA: TGTGCCAGCAGCGGTAGGACAGGGCTTACTTCCACAGATACGCAGTATTTT. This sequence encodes CASSGRTGLTSTDTQYF. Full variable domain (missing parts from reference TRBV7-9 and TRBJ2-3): DTGVSQNPRHKITKRGQNVTFRCDPISEHNRLYWYRQTLGQGPEFLTYFQNEAQLEKSRLLSDRFSAERPKGSFSTLEIQRTEQGDSAMYLCASSGRTGLTSTDTQYFGPGTRLTVL.

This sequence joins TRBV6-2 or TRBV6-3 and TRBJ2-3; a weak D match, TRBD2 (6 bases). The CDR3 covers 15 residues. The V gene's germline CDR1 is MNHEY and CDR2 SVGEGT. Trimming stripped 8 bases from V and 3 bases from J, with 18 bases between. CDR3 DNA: TGTGCCAGCGGACTTCGAGGACTACAAACAGATACGCAGTATTTT. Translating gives CASGLRGLQTDTQYF.

The CDR3 coding sequence is TGTGCCAGCACCCCGCAGGGAGTGTACGAGCAGTACTTC. Protein product: CASTPQGVYEQYF. This rearrangement joins TRBV28 to TRBJ2-7; D is possibly TRBD1 or TRBD2 (5 bases each). V lost 7 bases and J 4 bases, leaving 14 bases between the germline ends. The germline gives CDR1 MDHEN, CDR2 SYDVKM. This CDR3 region has 13 residues.

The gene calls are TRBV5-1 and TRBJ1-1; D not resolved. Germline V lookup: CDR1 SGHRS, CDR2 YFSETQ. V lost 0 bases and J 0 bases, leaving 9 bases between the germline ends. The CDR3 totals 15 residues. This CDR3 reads CASSLAGTLNTEAFF. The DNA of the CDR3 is TGCGCCAGCAGCTTGGCCGGAACGTTGAACACTGAAGCTTTCTTT.

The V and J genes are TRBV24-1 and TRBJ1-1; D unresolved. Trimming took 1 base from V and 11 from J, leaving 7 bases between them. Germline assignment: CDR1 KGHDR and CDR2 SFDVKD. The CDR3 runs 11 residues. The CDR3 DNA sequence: TGTGCCACCAGTGATTTCCCCGACGCTTTCTTT. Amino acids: CATSDFPDAFF.

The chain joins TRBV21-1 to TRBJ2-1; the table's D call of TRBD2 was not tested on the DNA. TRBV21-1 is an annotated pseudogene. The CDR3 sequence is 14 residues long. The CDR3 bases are TGTGCCAGCAGCAGCGGGGGGAACTTGGACGAGCAGTTCTTC. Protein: CASSSGGNLDEQFF.